The clone carrying this T cell receptor (beta chain) was seen at least ten times. The CDR3 length is 13 residues. Germline values: CDR1 SQVTM, CDR2 ANQGSEA. Trimming took off 3 bases at V and 4 bases at J, with 9 bases between the two ends. TCRdb independently ran MiXCR on the 5' RACE reads; one entry per CDR3 protein. The data show a few hundred thousand distinct CDR3 sequences, approximately 8.3% seen once. The data belong to a study of identical twins. The data were also submitted as part of a second study, on yellow fever vaccine responses in identical twins.

The rearrangement joins TRBV29-1 to TRBJ2-2, with D unclear. Sequenced input: CD8+ T cells sorted from blood. This receptor was identified in a woman aged 18-35 years in good health. The DNA for the CDR3 is TGCAGCGTTGATTGGGGTAGCACCGGGGAGCTGTTTTTT. It codes for CSVDWGSTGELFF.